This T cell receptor beta chain comes out of a study of cytomegalovirus exposure and HLA in healthy donors. In the PCR, 60 Vbeta and 13 Jbeta primers were used. Method: immunoSEQ multiplex PCR; TCRdb's copy keeps in-frame clones and lacks some. This sample yields under 200,000 clones, of which 65% to 85% are seen a single time; about 0.8% belongs to the top ten. Trimming removed 3 bases at V and 0 bases at J, with 6 bases between. The germline V gene has CDR1 SEHNR and CDR2 FQNEAQ (reference sequence). The CDR3 loop spans 13 amino acids. The V gene is TRBV7-9, the J gene TRBJ2-7; the D is unclear. Sequences were obtained from PBMCs. The source is a woman under 30 in good health and CMV-seronegative. The CDR3 sequence is CASSFESSYEQYF. CDR3 nucleotide sequence: TGTGCCAGCAGCTTTGAGAGCTCCTACGAGCAGTACTTC.